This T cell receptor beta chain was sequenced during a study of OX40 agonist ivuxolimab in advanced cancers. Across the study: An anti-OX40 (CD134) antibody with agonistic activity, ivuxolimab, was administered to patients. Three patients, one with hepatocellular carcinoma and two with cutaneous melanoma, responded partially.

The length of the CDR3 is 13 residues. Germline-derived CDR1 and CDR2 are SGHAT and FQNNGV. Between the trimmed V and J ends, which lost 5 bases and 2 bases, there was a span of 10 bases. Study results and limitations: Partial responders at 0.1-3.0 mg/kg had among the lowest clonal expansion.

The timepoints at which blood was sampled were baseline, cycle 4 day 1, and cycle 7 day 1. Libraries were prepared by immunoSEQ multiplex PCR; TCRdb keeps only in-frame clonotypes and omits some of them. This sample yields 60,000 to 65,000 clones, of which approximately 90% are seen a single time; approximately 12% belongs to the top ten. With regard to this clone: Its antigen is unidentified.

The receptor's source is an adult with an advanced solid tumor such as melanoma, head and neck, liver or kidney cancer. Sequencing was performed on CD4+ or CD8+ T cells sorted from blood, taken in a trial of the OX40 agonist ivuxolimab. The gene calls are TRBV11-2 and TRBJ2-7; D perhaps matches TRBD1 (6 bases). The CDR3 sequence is CASSGTRPYEQYF. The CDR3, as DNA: TGTGCCAGCAGCGGGACAAGGCCCTACGAGCAGTACTTC.